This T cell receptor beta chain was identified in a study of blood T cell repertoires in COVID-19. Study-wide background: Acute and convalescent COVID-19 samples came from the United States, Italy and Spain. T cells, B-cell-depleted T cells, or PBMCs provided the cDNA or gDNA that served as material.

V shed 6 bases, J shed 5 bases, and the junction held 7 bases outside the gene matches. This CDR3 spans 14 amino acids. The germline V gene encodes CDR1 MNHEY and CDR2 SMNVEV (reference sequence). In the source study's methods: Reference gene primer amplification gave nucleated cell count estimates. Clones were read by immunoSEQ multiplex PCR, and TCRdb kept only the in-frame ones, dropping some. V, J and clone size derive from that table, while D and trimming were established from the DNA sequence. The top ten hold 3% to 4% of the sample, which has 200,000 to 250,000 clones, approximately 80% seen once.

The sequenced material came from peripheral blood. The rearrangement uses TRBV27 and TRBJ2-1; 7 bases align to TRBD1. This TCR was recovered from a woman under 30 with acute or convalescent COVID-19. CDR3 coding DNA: TGTGCCAGCAGCCAAACAGGGGACCACAATGAGCAGTTCTTC. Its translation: CASSQTGDHNEQFF.